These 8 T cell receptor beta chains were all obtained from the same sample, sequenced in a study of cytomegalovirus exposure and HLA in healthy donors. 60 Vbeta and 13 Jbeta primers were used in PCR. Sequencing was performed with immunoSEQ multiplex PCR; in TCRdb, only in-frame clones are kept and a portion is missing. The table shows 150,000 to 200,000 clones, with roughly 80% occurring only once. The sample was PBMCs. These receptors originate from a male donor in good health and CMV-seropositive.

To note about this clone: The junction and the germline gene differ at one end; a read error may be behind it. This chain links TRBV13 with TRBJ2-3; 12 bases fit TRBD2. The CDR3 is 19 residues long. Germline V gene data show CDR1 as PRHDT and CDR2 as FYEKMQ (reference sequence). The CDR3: CVSSHRGGLAGGPTDTQYF. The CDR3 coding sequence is TGTGTCAGCAGCCATCGGGGGGGTCTAGCGGGAGGGCCGACAGATACGCAGTATTTT.

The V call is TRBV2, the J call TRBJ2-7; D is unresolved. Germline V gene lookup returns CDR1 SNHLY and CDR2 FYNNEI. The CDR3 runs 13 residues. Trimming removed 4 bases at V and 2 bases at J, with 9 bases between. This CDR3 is CASSGSVPYEQYF. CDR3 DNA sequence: TGTGCCAGCAGTGGCAGTGTGCCCTACGAGCAGTACTTC.

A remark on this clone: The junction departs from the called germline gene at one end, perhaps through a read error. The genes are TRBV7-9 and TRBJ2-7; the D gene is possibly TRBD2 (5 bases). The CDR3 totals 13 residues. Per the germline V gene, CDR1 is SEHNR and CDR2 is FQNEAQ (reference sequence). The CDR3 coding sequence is TGTTCCAGCAGCTTATTGTCGGGATACGAGCAGTACTTC. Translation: CSSSLLSGYEQYF.

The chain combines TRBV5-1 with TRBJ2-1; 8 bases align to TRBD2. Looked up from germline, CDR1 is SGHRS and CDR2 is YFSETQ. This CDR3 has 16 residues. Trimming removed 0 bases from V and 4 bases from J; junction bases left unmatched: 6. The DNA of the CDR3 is TGCGCCAGCAGCTTGGGTGGCGGGGGGTATTACAATGAGCAGTTCTTC. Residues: CASSLGGGGYYNEQFF.

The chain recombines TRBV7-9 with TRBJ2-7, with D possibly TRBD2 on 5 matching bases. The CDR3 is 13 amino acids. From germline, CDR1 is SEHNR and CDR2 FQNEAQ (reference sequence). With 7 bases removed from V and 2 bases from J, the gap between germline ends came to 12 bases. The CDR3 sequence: CASTPVGAYEQYF. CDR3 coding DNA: TGTGCCAGCACCCCGGTCGGGGCCTACGAGCAGTACTTC.

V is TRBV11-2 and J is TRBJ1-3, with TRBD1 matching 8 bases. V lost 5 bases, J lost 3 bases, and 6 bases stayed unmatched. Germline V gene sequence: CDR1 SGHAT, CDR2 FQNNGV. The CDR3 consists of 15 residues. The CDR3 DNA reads TGTGCCAGCAGCATCCGGACAGGGAATGGAAACACCATATATTTT. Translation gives CASSIRTGNGNTIYF.

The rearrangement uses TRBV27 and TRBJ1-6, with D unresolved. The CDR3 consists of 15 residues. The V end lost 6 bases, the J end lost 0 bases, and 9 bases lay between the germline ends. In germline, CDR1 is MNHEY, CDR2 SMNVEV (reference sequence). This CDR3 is CASRSTGSYNSPLHF. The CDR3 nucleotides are TGTGCCAGCAGGTCGACGGGCTCCTATAATTCACCCCTCCACTTT.

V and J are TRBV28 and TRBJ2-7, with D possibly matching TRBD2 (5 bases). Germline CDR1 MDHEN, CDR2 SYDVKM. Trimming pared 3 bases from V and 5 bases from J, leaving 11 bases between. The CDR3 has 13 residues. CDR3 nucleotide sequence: TGTGCCAGCAGTTTGAGGGAACCCAACGAGCAGTACTTC. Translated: CASSLREPNEQYF. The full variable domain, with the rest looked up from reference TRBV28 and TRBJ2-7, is DVKVTQSSRYLVKRTGEKVFLECVQDMDHENMFWYRQDPGLGLRLIYFSYDVKMKEKGDIPEGYSVSREKKERFSLILESASTNQTSMYLCASSLREPNEQYFGPGTRLTVT.